There are many counts of the clone carrying this T cell receptor beta chain. This sample was taken from a study of T-cell memory formation after mild COVID-19. TCRdb reprocessed the 5' RACE reads via MiXCR and lists one record per CDR3 protein. The sample has about 500,000 distinct CDR3 sequences, around 20% seen once. The germline gives CDR1 SGHAT, CDR2 FQNNGV. The CDR3 runs 13 residues. Trimming cost V 1 base and J 2 bases, with 6 bases left between them. The source is an adult woman who had mild COVID-19 (a few samples of this study predate the infection). Cell type and time point are not known. V is TRBV11-2 and J is TRBJ2-7; D is undetermined. Sequences were obtained from PBMCs or a T cell subset sorted from them (not recorded which). The CDR3 nucleotides read TGTGCCAGCAGCTTAGGGGTCGCCTACGAGCAGTACTTC. Its translation is CASSLGVAYEQYF.